One sample yielded the 19 T cell receptor beta chains listed below, sequenced in a study of T cells in Graves' hyperthyroidism and ophthalmopathy (dated by TCRdb to about 2019). The library was produced with multiplex PCR. The instrument given in TCRdb is Illumina HiSeq 2000. The TCR beta CDR3 regions were amplified from RNA transcripts. The first round of RT-PCR for the TCR CDR3 was performed with the HTBI primer set and the Qiagen OneStep RT-PCR kit. The public reads were run again by TCRdb, first through fastp at Q25 and then through MiXCR, and only productive beta chains were kept. Here each entry gathers all rows of one CDR3 protein and keeps the most common genes and DNA. For this sample there are 400,000 to 600,000 distinct CDR3 sequences; around 20% appear just once. Together, the top ten hold roughly 29% of the sample. The specimen sequenced was blood. The receptors here all came from a man between 18 and 29 years old with Graves' hyperthyroidism.

This clonotype was seen many times. V usage is TRBV28 and J usage is TRBJ1-2; D not resolved. CDR3 size: 16 residues. The germline gives CDR1 MDHEN, CDR2 SYDVKM. Trimming shortened V by 0 bases and J by 4 bases, and 15 bases separated the two germline ends. CDR3 protein: CASSLWDHESTYGYTF. DNA for the CDR3: TGTGCCAGCAGTTTATGGGACCATGAATCGACCTATGGCTACACCTTC.

The sample holds many counts of this clonotype. The chain couples TRBV27 to TRBJ1-2; D unresolved. The germline gives CDR1 MNHEY, CDR2 SMNVEV (reference sequence). CDR3 length equals 13 residues. V was trimmed by 5 bases and J by 7 bases, leaving 14 bases between them. The CDR3, as DNA: TGTGCCAGCAGTCCTACAGTATTTGGTGGCTACACCTTC. As protein: CASSPTVFGGYTF.

V and J are TRBV4-1 and TRBJ2-5; D is unresolved. Trimming cost V 0 bases and J 5 bases, with 10 bases left between them. CDR3 size: 14 residues. Germline V lookup: CDR1 MGHRA, CDR2 YSYEKL. This CDR3 reads CASSQDAALETQYF. CDR3 in DNA: TGCGCCAGCAGCCAAGATGCCGCTTTGGAGACCCAGTACTTC.

There are many counts of this clonotype. The V and J genes are TRBV5-6 and TRBJ1-1; possible D gene TRBD1, 6 bases. Germline V gene data show CDR1 as SGHDT and CDR2 as YYEEEE. CDR3 length: 14 residues. V lost 5 bases, J lost 4 bases, and 15 bases lay in between. The CDR3 protein is CASRMGGSGTEAFF. CDR3 nucleotides: TGTGCCAGCAGGATGGGGGGCTCGGGCACTGAAGCTTTCTTT.

This clonotype was seen many times. V usage is TRBV27 and J usage is TRBJ2-7; 11 bases line up with TRBD1. After removal of 3 bases from V and 5 bases from J, the junction contained 6 bases not matched to a gene. The CDR3 totals 15 residues. The V gene's germline CDR1 is MNHEY and CDR2 SMNVEV (reference sequence). The CDR3 is CASSFRTGGYDEQYF. CDR3 coding DNA: TGTGCCAGCAGTTTCCGGACAGGGGGCTACGACGAGCAGTACTTC.

The V and J genes are TRBV18 and TRBJ1-2; 7 bases fit TRBD1. This CDR3 spans 17 amino acids. After removal of 3 bases from V and 1 base from J, the junction contained 11 bases not matched to a gene. Germline CDR1 and CDR2: KGHSH and LQKENI. The DNA for the CDR3 is TGTGCCAGCTCACCCCTATACCCCCGGGACAGTAACTATGGCTACACCTTC. Its protein is CASSPLYPRDSNYGYTF.

This chain uses TRBV6-2 or TRBV6-3 with TRBJ1-1; D gene uncertain. Trimming stripped 7 bases from V and 3 bases from J, with 9 bases between. CDR3 length: 12 residues. The germline V gene has CDR1 MNHEY and CDR2 SVGEGT. For the CDR3, the DNA is TGTGCCAGCATCGACACGTACACTGAAGCTTTCTTT. Translated, it gives CASIDTYTEAFF.

The chain combines TRBV4-1 with TRBJ2-2; D gene ambiguous. With 0 bases removed from V and 0 bases from J, the gap between germline ends came to 11 bases. The length of the CDR3 is 17 residues. Germline assignment: CDR1 MGHRA and CDR2 YSYEKL. The CDR3 region is CASSQDLASANTGELFF. The DNA for the CDR3 is TGCGCCAGCAGCCAAGATCTGGCGTCAGCGAACACCGGGGAGCTGTTTTTT.

This clonotype appeared many times. V gene TRBV6-5 combines with J gene TRBJ1-2, with 7 bases identical to TRBD1. The trim removed 8 bases at V and 6 bases at J, leaving 9 bases unmatched. Germline V lookup: CDR1 MNHEY, CDR2 SVGAGI. The CDR3 is made up of 13 amino acids. CDR3 bases: TGTGCCAGCTCAGGGGGGGAGATCCATGGCTACACCTTC. It specifies CASSGGEIHGYTF.

With regard to this clonotype: One end of the junction does not line up with germline, which may come from a read error. The chain uses TRBV24-1 and TRBJ2-4; a possible D gene is TRBD2 (5 bases). Germline CDR1 is KGHDR and CDR2 is SFDVKD. The CDR3 is made up of 14 amino acids. The CDR3, as DNA: TGTGCCACCAGTCCGCACTCCGAGGGAAACATTAAGTACTTC. Protein product: CATSPHSEGNIKYF.

This clonotype came up many times. V is TRBV19 and J is TRBJ1-1; no definite D call. Germline-derived CDR1 and CDR2 are LNHDA and SQIVND (reference sequence). The V and J ends lost 7 bases and 7 bases respectively, with 16 bases between them. The CDR3 covers 13 residues. The CDR3 nucleotides are TGTGCCAGTAACATCGACGGGATGGGTGAAGCTTTCTTT. It is translated as CASNIDGMGEAFF.

The chain links TRBV20-1 to TRBJ2-5; D unresolved. The CDR3 runs 13 residues. The germline gives CDR1 DFQATT, CDR2 SNEGSKA (reference sequence). V was shortened by 0 bases and J by 6 bases, with 11 bases between the two germline ends. The CDR3 nucleotides are TGCAGTGCTAGAGATCGCCTAGTTCAGACCCAGTACTTC. Amino acids: CSARDRLVQTQYF.

This clonotype came up many times. The V and J genes are TRBV24-1 and TRBJ2-5; 11 positions agree with TRBD1. Per the germline V gene, CDR1 is KGHDR and CDR2 is SFDVKD. The CDR3 loop spans 15 amino acids. The ends lost 4 bases at V and 4 bases at J; junction bases unmatched: 4. Here the CDR3 reads CATSDRDRGSETQYF. The CDR3 DNA is TGTGCCACCAGTGACCGGGACAGGGGGTCAGAGACCCAGTACTTC.

This clonotype was counted ten times or more. This rearrangement joins TRBV24-1 to TRBJ2-3, with D perhaps matching TRBD2 (5 bases). Germline-derived CDR1 and CDR2 are KGHDR and SFDVKD. V was clipped by 1 base and J by 0 bases, with 10 bases between them. The CDR3 loop spans 16 amino acids. Here the CDR3 DNA reads TGTGCCACCAGTGATTTCGGGGAGCCTAGCACAGATACGCAGTATTTT. Amino acid sequence: CATSDFGEPSTDTQYF.

This clonotype came up many times. V is TRBV2 and J is TRBJ1-5, with D possibly being TRBD1 (5 bases). Looked up from germline, CDR1 is SNHLY and CDR2 is FYNNEI. The CDR3 is 16 residues long. Between the trimmed V and J ends, which lost 4 bases and 3 bases, there was a span of 16 bases. The CDR3: CASSVGGAQINQPQHF. For the CDR3, the DNA is TGTGCCAGCAGTGTTGGAGGGGCTCAAATCAATCAGCCCCAGCATTTT. The variable domain in full, completed from reference TRBV2 and TRBJ1-5, reads EPEVTQTPSHQVTQMGQEVILRCVPISNHLYFYWYRQILGQKVEFLVSFYNNEISEKSEIFDDQFSVERPDGSNFTLKIRSTKLEDSAMYFCASSVGGAQINQPQHFGDGTRLSIL.

This clonotype appeared a few times. This sequence joins TRBV5-1 and TRBJ1-1; 9 bases map to TRBD1. V shed 3 bases and J 7 bases; nucleotides not matched to a gene: 7. The CDR3 sequence is 14 residues long. Per the germline V gene, CDR1 is SGHRS and CDR2 is YFSETQ. The CDR3 loop reads CASSSDGQGYEAFF. The CDR3 DNA reads as TGCGCCAGCAGCTCGGACGGACAGGGGTATGAAGCTTTCTTT.

This CDR3 is CASSSSTGGGLMETQYF. CDR3 coding DNA: TGTGCCAGCAGCTCATCTACCGGGGGAGGTCTTATGGAGACCCAGTACTTC. The chain links TRBV2 to TRBJ2-5; perhaps TRBD2 as D (6 bases). This CDR3 region has 17 residues. The V end lost 6 bases, the J end lost 5 bases, and 25 bases lay between the germline ends. Germline CDR1 is SNHLY and CDR2 is FYNNEI.

This clonotype is a singleton in its sample. The gene calls are TRBV19 and TRBJ1-5; 9 bases match TRBD1. V dropped 8 bases and J dropped 6; count of bases not matched to a gene: 2. The CDR3 runs 12 residues. CDR1 is LNHDA and CDR2 is SQIVND in the germline V gene (reference sequence). The CDR3 DNA follows: TGTGCCAGTGGGACAGGGCGTCAGCCCCAGCATTTT. Protein: CASGTGRQPQHF. The entire variable domain, with the rest obtained from reference TRBV19 and TRBJ1-5, is as follows: DGGITQSPKYLFRKEGQNVTLSCEQNLNHDAMYWYRQDPGQGLRLIYYSQIVNDFQKGDIAEGYSVSREKKESFPLTVTSAQKNPTAFYLCASGTGRQPQHFGDGTRLSIL.

The V gene is TRBV19, the J gene TRBJ1-5, with D possibly matching TRBD1 (6 bases). The V gene lost 3 bases and the J gene lost 0 bases, with 9 bases spanning the gap. Germline loops: CDR1 LNHDA, CDR2 SQIVND (reference sequence). This CDR3 has 15 amino acids. The CDR3 DNA is TGTGCCAGTAGTATGGAGGGGGATAGCAATCAGCCCCAGCATTTT. Amino acid sequence: CASSMEGDSNQPQHF. The full variable domain, completed using reference TRBV19 and TRBJ1-5, is DGGITQSPKYLFRKEGQNVTLSCEQNLNHDAMYWYRQDPGQGLRLIYYSQIVNDFQKGDIAEGYSVSREKKESFPLTVTSAQKNPTAFYLCASSMEGDSNQPQHFGDGTRLSIL.